Listed below are T cell receptor beta chains from one sample, sequenced in a study of T cells in Graves' hyperthyroidism and ophthalmopathy. In TCRdb, the multiplex PCR reads were re-called with MiXCR into one record per CDR3 protein. Altogether 250,000 to 300,000 distinct CDR3 sequences are present, approximately 17% being singletons, with the ten largest covering over 50%. The material sequenced was blood. The receptors derive from a woman in her sixties or seventies with Graves' ophthalmopathy. CDR3s include the opening cysteine and the closing phenylalanine or tryptophan. The D gene is left open where the match is weak. Only some rows state a clone size, as once, few, many or a class for expanded clones.

v_call	d_call	j_call	clone_size	cdr3_nt	cdr3_aa
TRBV6-1	.	TRBJ1-2	.	TGTGCCAGCAGTTTCGAACAGGATGAAACATTTGGTCTCTATGGCTACACCTTC	CASSFEQDETFGLYGYTF
TRBV7-9	TRBD1	TRBJ1-4	many	TGTGCCAGCAGCCCACAACCGGGACAGGATTATGAAAAACTGTTTTTT	CASSPQPGQDYEKLFF
TRBV9	TRBD2	TRBJ2-3	.	TGTGCCAGCAGCGCAAGCGGGAGGGCCGGGAATACGCAGTATTTT	CASSASGRAGNTQYF
TRBV4-2	TRBD2	TRBJ2-3	.	TGTGCCAGCAGCCGAGAGACTAGCGGGGGGGGCACAGATACGCAGTATTTT	CASSRETSGGGTDTQYF
TRBV5-1	TRBD1	TRBJ1-2	many	TGCGCCAGCACCCGGACAGGGGGCGCGTGGGACTATGGCTACACCTTC	CASTRTGGAWDYGYTF
TRBV11-2	TRBD1	TRBJ2-3	many	TGTGCCAGCAGCTCGGCCGGGACAGATTTCAGCACAGATACGCAGTATTTT	CASSSAGTDFSTDTQYF
TRBV2	.	TRBJ2-1	many	TGTGCCAGCAGCAAAGAAGCCGATCCGCCCGAGCAGTTCTTC	CASSKEADPPEQFF
TRBV18	.	TRBJ2-3	.	TGTGCCGCAAAGACTAGTCTCTCAACAGATACGCAGTATTTT	CAAKTSLSTDTQYF
TRBV3-1	.	TRBJ2-7	.	TGTGCCAGCAGCCCCCAAACTTCCGCAGGGCCCCACGAGCAGTACTTC	CASSPQTSAGPHEQYF
TRBV5-1	.	TRBJ2-4	few	TGCGCCAGCAGCCCGGCCCCAGGGGCCAAAAACATTCAGTACTTC	CASSPAPGAKNIQYF
TRBV19	TRBD1	TRBJ1-2	.	TGTGCCAGTAGCGACCTGGTCAGGACAGGAACTTTGGACTATGGCTACACCTTC	CASSDLVRTGTLDYGYTF
TRBV2	.	TRBJ1-1	many	TGTGCCAGCAGTACATCGGACAAAGCTTTCTTT	CASSTSDKAFF
TRBV12-3/TRBV12-4	.	TRBJ1-5	many	TGTGCCAGCAGTCCTCGAGAGGGTCTCAGCAATCAGCCCCAGCATTTT	CASSPREGLSNQPQHF
TRBV29-1	.	TRBJ2-1	.	TGCAGCCTCAGAAGGAGCTCCTACAATGAGCAGTTCTTC	CSLRRSSYNEQFF
TRBV10-3	.	TRBJ1-1	few	TGTGCCGCGGGAGGATTAGCCACTGAAGCTTTCTTT	CAAGGLATEAFF
TRBV7-9	.	TRBJ2-4	.	TGTACCAGCAGCTTAACGGGGGGCAGTTCGGGAAACATTCAGTACTTC	CTSSLTGGSSGNIQYF
TRBV3-1	.	TRBJ1-2	few	TGTGCCAGCAGCCCGGACCTTGGGTATGGCTACACCTTC	CASSPDLGYGYTF
TRBV2	.	TRBJ1-2	.	TGTGCCAGCAGTGAAGGAAGGGAGTATGGCTACACCTTC	CASSEGREYGYTF
TRBV29-1	TRBD1	TRBJ2-1	few	TGCAGCGTTGACTGGGGACAGGGGTACAATGAGCAGTTCTTC	CSVDWGQGYNEQFF
TRBV20-1	TRBD1	TRBJ2-2	few	TGCAGTGTGACAGGGGGGTATCGGGGCACCGGGGAGCTGTTTTTT	CSVTGGYRGTGELFF
TRBV2	.	TRBJ2-4	many	TGTGCCAGCACCCGAGGGGGGGGCCAAAACATTCAGTACTTC	CASTRGGGQNIQYF
TRBV2	.	TRBJ2-3	many	TGTGCCAGCAGGAGAGCGAGCACGCAGTATTTT	CASRRASTQYF
TRBV7-2	.	TRBJ1-5	many	TGTGCCAGCAGCTTAGGGGGTGGGCTTCAGCCCCAGCATTTT	CASSLGGGLQPQHF
TRBV2	TRBD2	TRBJ2-2	.	TGTGCCAGCAGTGCACGACTAGCACTAACGAACACCGGGGAGCTGTTTTTT	CASSARLALTNTGELFF
TRBV7-2	TRBD1	TRBJ1-2	many	TGTGCCAGCAGATACCTAACAGGGGCAGGGGGCTACACCTTC	CASRYLTGAGGYTF
TRBV6-2/TRBV6-3	TRBD1	TRBJ2-2	.	TGTGCCAGCAGTTACTCGGACAGGAGGAGAACCGGGGAGCTGTTTTTT	CASSYSDRRRTGELFF
TRBV20-1	TRBD1	TRBJ2-7	many	TGCAGTGCTAGCTTTAGCTCAGGGGGAAGAAGGGAGCAGTACTTC	CSASFSSGGRREQYF
TRBV19	.	TRBJ2-7	.	TGTGCCAGTACCTCTCAGGCGTCCTACAATGAGCAGTACTTC	CASTSQASYNEQYF
TRBV7-2	.	TRBJ2-1	.	TGTGCCAGCAGAGGGCCCGCCTACAATGAGCAGTTCTTC	CASRGPAYNEQFF